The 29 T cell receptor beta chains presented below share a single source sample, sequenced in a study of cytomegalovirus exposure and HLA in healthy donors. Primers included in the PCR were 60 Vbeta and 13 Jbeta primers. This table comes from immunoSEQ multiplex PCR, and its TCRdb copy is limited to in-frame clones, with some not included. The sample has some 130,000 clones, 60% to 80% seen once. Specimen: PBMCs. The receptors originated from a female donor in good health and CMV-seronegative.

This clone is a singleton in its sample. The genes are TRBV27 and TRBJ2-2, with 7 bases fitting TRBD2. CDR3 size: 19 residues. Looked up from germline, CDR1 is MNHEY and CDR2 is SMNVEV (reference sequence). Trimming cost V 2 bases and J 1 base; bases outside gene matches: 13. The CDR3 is CASSLKWVRASGNTGELFF. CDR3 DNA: TGTGCCAGCAGTTTAAAGTGGGTGCGGGCTAGCGGGAACACCGGGGAGCTGTTTTTT.

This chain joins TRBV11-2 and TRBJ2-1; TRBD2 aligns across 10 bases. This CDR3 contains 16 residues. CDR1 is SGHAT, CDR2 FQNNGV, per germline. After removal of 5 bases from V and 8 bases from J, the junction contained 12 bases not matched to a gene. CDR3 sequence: CASSPSPSGSIDEQFF. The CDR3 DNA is TGTGCCAGCAGCCCAAGTCCTAGCGGGAGTATAGATGAGCAGTTCTTC.

The CDR3 loop reads CASSGGVAGGSPEQYF. In DNA, the CDR3 is TGTGCCAGCAGCGGGGGGGTTGCGGGAGGCTCTCCCGAGCAGTACTTC. This rearrangement joins TRBV5-4 to TRBJ2-7, with 8 bases fitting TRBD2. The CDR3 runs to 16 residues. Germline CDR1 is SGHNT and CDR2 is YYREEE (reference sequence). With 4 bases clipped from V and 6 bases from J, the junction kept 15 bases outside the gene matches. The full variable domain, with the rest looked up from reference TRBV5-4 and TRBJ2-7, is ETGVTQSPTHLIKTRGQQVTLRCSSQSGHNTVSWYQQALGQGPQFIFQYYREEENGRGNFPPRFSGLQFPNYSSELNVNALELDDSALYLCASSGGVAGGSPEQYFGPGTRLTVT.

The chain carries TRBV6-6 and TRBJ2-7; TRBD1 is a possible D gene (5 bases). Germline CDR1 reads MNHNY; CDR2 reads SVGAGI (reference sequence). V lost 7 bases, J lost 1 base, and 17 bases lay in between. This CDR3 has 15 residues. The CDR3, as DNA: TGTGCCAGCAAACCCGACGCAGGGCTTTCCTACGAGCAGTACTTC. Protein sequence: CASKPDAGLSYEQYF.

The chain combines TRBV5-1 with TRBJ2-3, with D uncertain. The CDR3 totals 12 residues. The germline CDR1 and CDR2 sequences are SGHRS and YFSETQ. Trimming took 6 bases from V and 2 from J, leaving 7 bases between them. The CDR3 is CASTQNTDTQYF. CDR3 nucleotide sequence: TGCGCCAGCACCCAAAACACAGATACGCAGTATTTT.

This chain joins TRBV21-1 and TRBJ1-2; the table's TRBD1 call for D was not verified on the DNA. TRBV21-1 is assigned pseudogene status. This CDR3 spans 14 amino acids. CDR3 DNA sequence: TGTGCCAGCAGCAACAAGGACAGGGCCGGGGGCTACACCTTC. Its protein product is CASSNKDRAGGYTF.

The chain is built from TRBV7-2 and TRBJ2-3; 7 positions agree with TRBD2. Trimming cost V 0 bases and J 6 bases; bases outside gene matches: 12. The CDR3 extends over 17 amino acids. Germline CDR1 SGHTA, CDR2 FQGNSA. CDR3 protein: CASSLAGAASGGDTQYF. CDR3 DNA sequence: TGTGCCAGCAGCTTAGCAGGGGCCGCTAGCGGTGGGGATACGCAGTATTTT. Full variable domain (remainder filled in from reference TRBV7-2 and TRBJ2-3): GAGVSQSPSNKVTEKGKDVELRCDPISGHTALYWYRQSLGQGLEFLIYFQGNSAPDKSGLPSDRFSAERTGGSVSTLTIQRTQQEDSAVYLCASSLAGAASGGDTQYFGPGTRLTVL.

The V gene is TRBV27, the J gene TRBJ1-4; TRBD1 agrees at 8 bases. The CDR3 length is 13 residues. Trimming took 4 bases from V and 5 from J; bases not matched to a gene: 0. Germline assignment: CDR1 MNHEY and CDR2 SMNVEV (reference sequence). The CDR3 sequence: CASSWTGNEKLFF. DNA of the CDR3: TGTGCCAGCAGTTGGACAGGGAATGAAAAACTGTTTTTT.

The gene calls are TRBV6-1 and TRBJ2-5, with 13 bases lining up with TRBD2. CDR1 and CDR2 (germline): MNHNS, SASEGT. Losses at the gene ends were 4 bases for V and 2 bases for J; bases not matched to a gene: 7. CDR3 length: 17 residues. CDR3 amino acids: CASSAPTSGRPQETQYF. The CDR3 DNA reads TGTGCCAGCAGTGCGCCGACTAGCGGGAGGCCACAAGAGACCCAGTACTTC.

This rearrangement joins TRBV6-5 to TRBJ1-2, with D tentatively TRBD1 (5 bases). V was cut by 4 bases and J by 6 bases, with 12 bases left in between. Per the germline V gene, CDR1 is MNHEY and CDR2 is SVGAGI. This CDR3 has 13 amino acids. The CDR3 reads CASSSTDRDGYTF. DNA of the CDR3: TGTGCCAGCAGTTCCACCGACAGAGATGGCTACACCTTC.

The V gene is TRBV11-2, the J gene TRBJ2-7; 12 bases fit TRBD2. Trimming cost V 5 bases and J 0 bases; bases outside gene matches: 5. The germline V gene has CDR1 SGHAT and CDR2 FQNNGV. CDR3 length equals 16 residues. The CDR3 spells CASSLLAGGSSYEQYF. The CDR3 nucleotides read TGTGCCAGCAGCCTCCTAGCGGGAGGGTCCTCCTACGAGCAGTACTTC. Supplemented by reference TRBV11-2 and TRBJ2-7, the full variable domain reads EAGVAQSPRYKIIEKRQSVAFWCNPISGHATLYWYQQILGQGPKLLIQFQNNGVVDDSQLPKDRFSAERLKGVDSTLKIQPAKLEDSAVYLCASSLLAGGSSYEQYFGPGTRLTVT.

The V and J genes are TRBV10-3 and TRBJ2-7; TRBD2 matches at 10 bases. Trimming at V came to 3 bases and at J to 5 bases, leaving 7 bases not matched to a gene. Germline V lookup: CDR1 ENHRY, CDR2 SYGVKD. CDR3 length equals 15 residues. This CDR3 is CAISDGTSAPDEQYF. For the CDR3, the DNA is TGTGCCATCAGTGATGGGACTAGCGCACCTGACGAGCAGTACTTC.

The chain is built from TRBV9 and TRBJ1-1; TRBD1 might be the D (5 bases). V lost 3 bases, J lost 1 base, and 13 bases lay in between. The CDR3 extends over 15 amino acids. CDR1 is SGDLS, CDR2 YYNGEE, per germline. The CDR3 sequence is CASSAHGGKNTEAFF. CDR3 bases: TGTGCCAGCAGCGCCCACGGGGGTAAGAACACTGAAGCTTTCTTT.

In nucleotides, the CDR3 is TGTGCCAGCAGTTTATTCGGGGTGCGACAAGAGACCCAGTACTTC. It is translated as CASSLFGVRQETQYF. The genes are TRBV28 and TRBJ2-5; D perhaps matches TRBD2 (5 bases). Germline loops: CDR1 MDHEN, CDR2 SYDVKM. The V end was cut by 1 base, the J end by 2 bases, with 11 bases between. The CDR3 spans 15 residues.

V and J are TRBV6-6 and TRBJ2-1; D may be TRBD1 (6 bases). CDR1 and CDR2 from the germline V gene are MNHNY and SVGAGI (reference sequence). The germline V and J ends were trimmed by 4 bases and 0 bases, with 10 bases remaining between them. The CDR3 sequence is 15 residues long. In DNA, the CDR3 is TGTGCCAGCAGTTCCGGACAGAGCTCCTACAATGAGCAGTTCTTC. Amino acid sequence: CASSSGQSSYNEQFF.

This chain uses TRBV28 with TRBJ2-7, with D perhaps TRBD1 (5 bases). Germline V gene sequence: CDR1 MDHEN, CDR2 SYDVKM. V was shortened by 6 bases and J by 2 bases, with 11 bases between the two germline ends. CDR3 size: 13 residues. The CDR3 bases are TGTGCCAGCAGAACCACAGGAACCTACGAGCAGTACTTC. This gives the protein CASRTTGTYEQYF.

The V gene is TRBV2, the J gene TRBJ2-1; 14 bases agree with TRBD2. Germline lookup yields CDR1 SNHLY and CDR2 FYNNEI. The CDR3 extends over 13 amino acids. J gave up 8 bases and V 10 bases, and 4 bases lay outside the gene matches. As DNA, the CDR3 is TGTGCCACCGGGACTAGCGGGAGCGATGAGCAGTTCTTC. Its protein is CATGTSGSDEQFF.

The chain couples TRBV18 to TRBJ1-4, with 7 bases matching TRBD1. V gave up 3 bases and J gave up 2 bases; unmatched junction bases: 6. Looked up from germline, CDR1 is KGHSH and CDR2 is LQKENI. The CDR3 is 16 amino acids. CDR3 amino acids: CASSPRLQGTNEKLFF. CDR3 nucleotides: TGTGCCAGCTCACCTCGACTACAGGGGACTAATGAAAAACTGTTTTTT.

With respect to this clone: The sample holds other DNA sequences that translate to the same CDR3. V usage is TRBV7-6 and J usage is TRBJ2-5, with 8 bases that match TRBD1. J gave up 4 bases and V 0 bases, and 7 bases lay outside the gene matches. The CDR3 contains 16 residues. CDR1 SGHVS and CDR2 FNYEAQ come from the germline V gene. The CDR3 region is CASSLAGQGAGETQYF. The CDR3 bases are TGTGCCAGCAGCTTAGCAGGTCAGGGGGCTGGAGAGACCCAGTACTTC.

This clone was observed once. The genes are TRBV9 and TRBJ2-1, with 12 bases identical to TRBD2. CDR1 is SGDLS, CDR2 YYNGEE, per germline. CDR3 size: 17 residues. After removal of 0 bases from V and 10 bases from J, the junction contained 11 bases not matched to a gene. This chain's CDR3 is CASSVGATSGSLREQFF. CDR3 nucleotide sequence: TGTGCCAGCAGCGTAGGGGCGACTAGCGGGAGTCTAAGAGAGCAGTTCTTC.

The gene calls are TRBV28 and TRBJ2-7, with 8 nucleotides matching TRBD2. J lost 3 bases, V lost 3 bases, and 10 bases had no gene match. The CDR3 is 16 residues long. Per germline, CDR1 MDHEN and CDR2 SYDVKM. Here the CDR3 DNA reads TGTGCCAGCAGTTTCCCCAGCGGGAGCGGGTTCTACGAGCAGTACTTC. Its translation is CASSFPSGSGFYEQYF.

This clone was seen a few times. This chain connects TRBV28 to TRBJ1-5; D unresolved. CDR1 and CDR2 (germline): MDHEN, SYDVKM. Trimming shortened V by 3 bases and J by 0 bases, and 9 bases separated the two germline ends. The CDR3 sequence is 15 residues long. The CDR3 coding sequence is TGTGCCAGCAGTTTCTGGGCACATAGCAATCAGCCCCAGCATTTT. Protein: CASSFWAHSNQPQHF. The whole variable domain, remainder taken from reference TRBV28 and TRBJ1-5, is DVKVTQSSRYLVKRTGEKVFLECVQDMDHENMFWYRQDPGLGLRLIYFSYDVKMKEKGDIPEGYSVSREKKERFSLILESASTNQTSMYLCASSFWAHSNQPQHFGDGTRLSIL.

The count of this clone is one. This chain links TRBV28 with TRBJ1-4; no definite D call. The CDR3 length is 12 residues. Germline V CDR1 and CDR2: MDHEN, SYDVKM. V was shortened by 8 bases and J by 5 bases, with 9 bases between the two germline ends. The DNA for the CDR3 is TGTGCCAGCTCGGACTTGAATGAAAAACTGTTTTTT. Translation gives CASSDLNEKLFF.

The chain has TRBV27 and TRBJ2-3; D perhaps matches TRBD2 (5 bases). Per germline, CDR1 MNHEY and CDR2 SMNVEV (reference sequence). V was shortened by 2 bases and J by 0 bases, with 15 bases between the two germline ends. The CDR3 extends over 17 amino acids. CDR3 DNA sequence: TGTGCCAGCAGTTTAATTTCTTTGGGAGTAAGCACAGATACGCAGTATTTT. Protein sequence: CASSLISLGVSTDTQYF.

CDR3 sequence: CASSSPSYGFTDTQYF. For the CDR3, the DNA is TGTGCCAGCAGCTCACCATCGTACGGTTTCACAGATACGCAGTATTTT. The chain employs TRBV5-4 and TRBJ2-3; D is undetermined. CDR3 length: 16 residues. The V end was cut by 3 bases, the J end by 2 bases, with 16 bases between. The germline CDR1 and CDR2 sequences are SGHNT and YYREEE (reference sequence).

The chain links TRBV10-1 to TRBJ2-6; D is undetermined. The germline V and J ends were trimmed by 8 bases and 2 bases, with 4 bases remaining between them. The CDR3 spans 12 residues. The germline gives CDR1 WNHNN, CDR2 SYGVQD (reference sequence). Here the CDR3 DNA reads TGCGCCAGCGGCCCTGGGGCCAACGTCCTGACTTTC. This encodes CASGPGANVLTF.

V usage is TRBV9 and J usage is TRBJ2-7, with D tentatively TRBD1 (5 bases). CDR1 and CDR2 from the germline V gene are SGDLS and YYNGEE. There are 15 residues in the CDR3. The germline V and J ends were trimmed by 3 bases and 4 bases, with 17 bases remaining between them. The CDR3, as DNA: TGTGCCAGCAGCGGAAGAGTTGACAGTTGGTACGAGCAGTACTTC. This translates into CASSGRVDSWYEQYF.

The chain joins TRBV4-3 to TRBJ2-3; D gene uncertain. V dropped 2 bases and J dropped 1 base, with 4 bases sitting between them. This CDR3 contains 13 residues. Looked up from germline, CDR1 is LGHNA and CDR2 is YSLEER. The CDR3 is CASSQTRTDTQYF. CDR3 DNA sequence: TGCGCCAGCAGCCAAACACGCACAGATACGCAGTATTTT.

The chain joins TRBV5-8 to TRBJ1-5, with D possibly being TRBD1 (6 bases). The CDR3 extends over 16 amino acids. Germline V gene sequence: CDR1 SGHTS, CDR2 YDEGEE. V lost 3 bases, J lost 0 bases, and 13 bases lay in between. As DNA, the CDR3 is TGTGCCAGCAGCTATAGGACAGTTTCTAGCAATCAGCCCCAGCATTTT. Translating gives CASSYRTVSSNQPQHF.